This T cell receptor beta chain was recovered during a study of cytomegalovirus exposure and HLA in healthy donors. Study summary: The Caucasian-associated ancestry cluster held roughly 81% of some 420 genotyped donors.

V was pared by 2 bases and J by 6 bases, with 12 bases of the junction left unmatched. The CDR3 loop spans 16 amino acids. Germline loops: CDR1 LGHNA, CDR2 YNFKEQ. The PCR contained 60 Vbeta and 13 Jbeta primers. Clones were sequenced by immunoSEQ multiplex PCR, and TCRdb holds only the in-frame ones, with some missing. Of 100,000 to 150,000 clones listed, around 76% were seen once; the top ten hold roughly 1.8%. The TCR originated in a woman aged 45-59 years in good health and CMV-seronegative. This rearrangement joins TRBV4-2 to TRBJ1-1, with 7 nucleotides matching TRBD1. Sample: PBMCs. This CDR3 reads CASSQTLRGRGSEAFF. For the CDR3, the DNA is TGTGCCAGCAGCCAAACCTTAAGGGGCAGGGGGTCTGAAGCTTTCTTT.